A selection of T cell receptor beta chains follows, all from one sample in a study of cytomegalovirus exposure and HLA in healthy donors. TCRdb's copy holds only in-frame clones and misses some; the assay was immunoSEQ multiplex PCR. Of 130,000 or so clones listed, over 75% are singletons. The sequenced sample was PBMCs. Receptor source: a woman between 18 and 29 years old in good health and CMV-seronegative. Each CDR3 is given with its conserved first and last residue. Fields, in order: V gene, D gene, J gene, clone size, CDR3 DNA, CDR3 protein. The D gene is left open where the match is weak. Clone size appears in some rows only: once, few, many, or a class for an expanded clone.

V gene: TRBV7-2; D gene: -; J gene: TRBJ1-1; clone size: -; CDR3 DNA: TGTGCCAGCAGCTTCGGGATTCGAGTTTTCACTGAAGCTTTCTTT; CDR3 protein: CASSFGIRVFTEAFF
V gene: TRBV27; D gene: -; J gene: TRBJ2-6; clone size: few; CDR3 DNA: TGTGCCAGCAGATACAATATGGTGTCTGGGGCCAACGTCCTGACTTTC; CDR3 protein: CASRYNMVSGANVLTF
V gene: TRBV9; D gene: TRBD2; J gene: TRBJ2-5; clone size: -; CDR3 DNA: TGTGCCAGCAGCGTAGGACTAGCGGGGCCACAAGAGACCCAGTACTTC; CDR3 protein: CASSVGLAGPQETQYF
V gene: TRBV10-2; D gene: -; J gene: TRBJ1-2; clone size: -; CDR3 DNA: TGCGCCAGCAGTGAGTCCCCACCCGGGAGTGGCTACACCTTC; CDR3 protein: CASSESPPGSGYTF
V gene: TRBV27; D gene: TRBD2; J gene: TRBJ2-5; clone size: -; CDR3 DNA: TGTGCCAGCAGTTCGCTAGCGGGGGGAGAGACCCAGTACTTC; CDR3 protein: CASSSLAGGETQYF
V gene: TRBV19; D gene: -; J gene: TRBJ1-3; clone size: -; CDR3 DNA: TGTGCCAGTAGGGGAGAGGCCATCTCTGGAAACACCATATATTTT; CDR3 protein: CASRGEAISGNTIYF
V gene: TRBV19; D gene: -; J gene: TRBJ2-7; clone size: -; CDR3 DNA: TGTGCCAGTAGTATAGGACCAGGGCTACCCTACGAGCAGTACTTC; CDR3 protein: CASSIGPGLPYEQYF
V gene: TRBV7-8; D gene: -; J gene: TRBJ2-7; clone size: once; CDR3 DNA: TGTGCCAGCAGCTTAGTGGGCCAGGACTACGAGCAGTACTTC; CDR3 protein: CASSLVGQDYEQYF
V gene: TRBV27; D gene: -; J gene: TRBJ2-7; clone size: -; CDR3 DNA: TGTGCCAGCAGTTGGGTCGGGGGCGAGCAGTACTTC; CDR3 protein: CASSWVGGEQYF
V gene: TRBV9; D gene: -; J gene: TRBJ1-5; clone size: few; CDR3 DNA: TGTGCCAGCAGCCCCGGGGGGGCATTCAATAGCAATCAGCCCCAGCATTTT; CDR3 protein: CASSPGGAFNSNQPQHF
V gene: TRBV27; D gene: -; J gene: TRBJ1-2; clone size: -; CDR3 DNA: TGTGCCAGCAGTTTAAGGGGATCCTATGGCTACACCTTC; CDR3 protein: CASSLRGSYGYTF
V gene: TRBV6-1; D gene: TRBD2; J gene: TRBJ2-1; clone size: -; CDR3 DNA: TGTGCCAGCACCGACGGACTAGCGGGGTACAATGAGCAGTTCTTC; CDR3 protein: CASTDGLAGYNEQFF
V gene: TRBV10-2; D gene: -; J gene: TRBJ1-4; clone size: -; CDR3 DNA: TGCGCGAGCTTAGGTCTGGGGCATAATGAAAAACTGTTTTTT; CDR3 protein: CASLGLGHNEKLFF
V gene: TRBV6-1; D gene: -; J gene: TRBJ1-5; clone size: -; CDR3 DNA: TGTGCCAGCAGTCCCCTCGTCGGGGGCAATCAGCCCCAGCATTTT; CDR3 protein: CASSPLVGGNQPQHF
V gene: TRBV12-5; D gene: -; J gene: TRBJ1-2; clone size: -; CDR3 DNA: TGTGCTAGTGGCCGGGAGAGGACCAACTATGGCTACACCTTC; CDR3 protein: CASGRERTNYGYTF
V gene: TRBV7-2; D gene: -; J gene: TRBJ2-3; clone size: -; CDR3 DNA: TGTGCCAGCAGCTTAGCCCTGAGGGGGGGTGCGGATACGCAGTATTTT; CDR3 protein: CASSLALRGGADTQYF
V gene: TRBV18; D gene: -; J gene: TRBJ1-2; clone size: -; CDR3 DNA: TGTGCCAGCTCACCAGGTGGGCAGAACTATGGCTACACCTTC; CDR3 protein: CASSPGGQNYGYTF
V gene: TRBV19; D gene: -; J gene: TRBJ1-3; clone size: -; CDR3 DNA: TGTGCCAGTAGCCGTGCAGGAACTGGAAACACCATATATTTT; CDR3 protein: CASSRAGTGNTIYF
V gene: TRBV9; D gene: TRBD2; J gene: TRBJ2-2; clone size: -; CDR3 DNA: TGTGCCAGCAGCATGAGAGCGGGGGGGCCGACCGGGGAGCTGTTTTTT; CDR3 protein: CASSMRAGGPTGELFF
V gene: TRBV27; D gene: TRBD1; J gene: TRBJ1-1; clone size: -; CDR3 DNA: TGTGCCAGCAGCCTACAGGGGGCGATGGGGACTGAAGCTTTCTTT; CDR3 protein: CASSLQGAMGTEAFF
V gene: TRBV5-4; D gene: -; J gene: TRBJ2-2; clone size: -; CDR3 DNA: TGTGCCAGCAGCTCTCTACCCACCGGGGAGCTGTTTTTT; CDR3 protein: CASSSLPTGELFF
V gene: TRBV10-3; D gene: -; J gene: TRBJ1-4; clone size: -; CDR3 DNA: TGTGCCATCAGTTTCAGGGAAGACGAAAAACTGTTTTTT; CDR3 protein: CAISFREDEKLFF
V gene: TRBV7-9; D gene: TRBD1; J gene: TRBJ1-4; clone size: -; CDR3 DNA: TGTGCCAGCAGCGCAGGGGACAGGGAGGGAGAAAAACTGTTTTTT; CDR3 protein: CASSAGDREGEKLFF
V gene: TRBV2; D gene: TRBD2; J gene: TRBJ2-3; clone size: -; CDR3 DNA: TGTGCCAGCAGTTTCTCCCTCGCGGGGGTACAAGATACGCAGTATTTT; CDR3 protein: CASSFSLAGVQDTQYF
V gene: TRBV14; D gene: -; J gene: TRBJ2-7; clone size: -; CDR3 DNA: TGTGCCAGCAGCCAAGTCAGTCGGGAGGGACAGAAGCAGTACTTC; CDR3 protein: CASSQVSREGQKQYF
V gene: TRBV4-2; D gene: -; J gene: TRBJ2-3; clone size: -; CDR3 DNA: TGTGCCAGCAGCCAAGATGAGGGACACACAGATACGCAGTATTTT; CDR3 protein: CASSQDEGHTDTQYF
V gene: TRBV11-2; D gene: -; J gene: TRBJ2-7; clone size: -; CDR3 DNA: TGTGCCAGCAGCTTAGCCCCAGATTACGAGCAGTACTTC; CDR3 protein: CASSLAPDYEQYF
V gene: TRBV19; D gene: TRBD1; J gene: TRBJ1-2; clone size: once; CDR3 DNA: TGTGCCAGTAGTATCGGAGGGGGCGGATTTAACTATGGCTACACCTTC; CDR3 protein: CASSIGGGGFNYGYTF
V gene: TRBV5-6; D gene: -; J gene: TRBJ2-7; clone size: few; CDR3 DNA: TGTGCCAGCACAGCCCGCGGGCTCCGCGAGCAGTACTTC; CDR3 protein: CASTARGLREQYF
V gene: TRBV2; D gene: -; J gene: TRBJ2-1; clone size: -; CDR3 DNA: TGTGCCAGCAGACCCACAGGGTACTCCTACAATGAGCAGTTCTTC; CDR3 protein: CASRPTGYSYNEQFF
V gene: TRBV6-1; D gene: -; J gene: TRBJ1-4; clone size: -; CDR3 DNA: TGTGCCAGCAGTGAATGGCGAGGGAATGAAAAACTGTTTTTT; CDR3 protein: CASSEWRGNEKLFF
V gene: TRBV6-5; D gene: -; J gene: TRBJ1-2; clone size: -; CDR3 DNA: TGTGCCAGCAGTCCGGACAGAGGCCCGATGGGCTACACCTTC; CDR3 protein: CASSPDRGPMGYTF
V gene: TRBV5-1; D gene: -; J gene: TRBJ1-2; clone size: few; CDR3 DNA: TGCGCCAGCAGTGGGGCAGGAAACTATGGCTACACCTTC; CDR3 protein: CASSGAGNYGYTF
V gene: TRBV19; D gene: -; J gene: TRBJ1-1; clone size: few; CDR3 DNA: TGTGCCTCTTTAGACAGGCGGTGGAAGGACACTGAAGCTTTCTTT; CDR3 protein: CASLDRRWKDTEAFF
V gene: TRBV18; D gene: TRBD1; J gene: TRBJ1-1; clone size: -; CDR3 DNA: TGTGCCAGCTCACCGGGACAGGGGGTGTCAGCTTTCTTT; CDR3 protein: CASSPGQGVSAFF
V gene: TRBV9; D gene: -; J gene: TRBJ2-5; clone size: -; CDR3 DNA: TGTGCCAGCAGCGTAGATAGGGGTCGAGAGACCCAGTACTTC; CDR3 protein: CASSVDRGRETQYF
V gene: TRBV5-5; D gene: -; J gene: TRBJ2-5; clone size: -; CDR3 DNA: TGTGCCAGCAGTCTGATCCGGGTCCAAGAGACCCAGTACTTC; CDR3 protein: CASSLIRVQETQYF
V gene: TRBV9; D gene: TRBD2; J gene: TRBJ2-1; clone size: -; CDR3 DNA: TGTGCCAGCAGCGTACTAGCGGGGGTCTACAATGAGCAGTTCTTC; CDR3 protein: CASSVLAGVYNEQFF